Listed below are T cell receptor beta chains from one sample, sequenced in a study of T cell responses to AZD1222 COVID-19 vaccine. The data were produced by immunoSEQ multiplex PCR, yet TCRdb's version contains in-frame clones alone and is incomplete. The sample comprises more than 85,000 clones, roughly 87% of which are singletons, and around 3.3% rests with the top ten. Sequencing used peripheral blood, obtained on day 0 of AZD1222 vaccination. These receptors came from an adult in good health. Each CDR3 is given with its conserved first and last residue. The order of the fields is V gene, J gene, D gene, clone size, CDR3 DNA, CDR3 protein. A D gene is named only where the DNA matches it firmly. The size entry is marked missing in some rows and otherwise reads once, few, many or a size class.

v_gene: TRBV6-1; j_gene: TRBJ1-3; d_gene: NA; abundance: NA; CDR3nt: TGTGCCAGCAGTGAAAGGGGCCAAAGGAGAAACACCATATATTTT; CDR3aa: CASSERGQRRNTIYF
v_gene: TRBV7-3; j_gene: TRBJ2-1; d_gene: TRBD2; abundance: NA; CDR3nt: TGTGCCAGCAGCTTTGGTGGCCTAGCGGGGGGCTATGAGCAGTTCTTC; CDR3aa: CASSFGGLAGGYEQFF
v_gene: TRBV24-1; j_gene: TRBJ2-7; d_gene: NA; abundance: NA; CDR3nt: TGTGCCACCAGTGACTCCAGGACACAAAACTACGAGCAGTACTTC; CDR3aa: CATSDSRTQNYEQYF
v_gene: TRBV28; j_gene: TRBJ2-5; d_gene: NA; abundance: NA; CDR3nt: TGTGCCAGCAGTTTATATCGGTTCCAAGAGACCCAGTACTTC; CDR3aa: CASSLYRFQETQYF
v_gene: TRBV12-3/TRBV12-4; j_gene: TRBJ1-2; d_gene: NA; abundance: NA; CDR3nt: TGTGCCAGCAGTGAGGGATATGGCTACACCTTC; CDR3aa: CASSEGYGYTF
v_gene: TRBV7-9; j_gene: TRBJ1-5; d_gene: NA; abundance: many; CDR3nt: TGTGCCAGCAGCTCCCATCATCGGTTGGACACTCAACCCCCCCAGCATTTT; CDR3aa: CASSSHHRLDTQPPQHF
v_gene: TRBV7-9; j_gene: TRBJ1-1; d_gene: NA; abundance: NA; CDR3nt: TGTGCCAGCAGCCCCCCGGCCCCGGGGGGGAATGAAGCTTTCTTT; CDR3aa: CASSPPAPGGNEAFF
v_gene: TRBV11-2; j_gene: TRBJ1-3; d_gene: NA; abundance: NA; CDR3nt: TGTGCCAGCAGCTCCCGACCCTCGGCGGATGGCGGTAAAGGAAACACCATATATTTT; CDR3aa: CASSSRPSADGGKGNTIYF
v_gene: TRBV5-6; j_gene: TRBJ1-2; d_gene: TRBD1; abundance: NA; CDR3nt: TGTGCCAGCAGCTCTGGGACAGGGGACGGCTACACCTTC; CDR3aa: CASSSGTGDGYTF
v_gene: TRBV27; j_gene: TRBJ2-7; d_gene: NA; abundance: once; CDR3nt: TGTGCCAGCAGTTTATCGCCCGACAGCCCTTACGAGCAGTACTTC; CDR3aa: CASSLSPDSPYEQYF
v_gene: TRBV5-4; j_gene: TRBJ2-7; d_gene: TRBD2; abundance: NA; CDR3nt: TGTGCCAGCAGCTTGGAGGGACTAGCGGGAGATGGTTCCTACGAGCAGTACTTC; CDR3aa: CASSLEGLAGDGSYEQYF
v_gene: TRBV21-1; j_gene: TRBJ2-2; d_gene: NA; abundance: once; CDR3nt: TGTGCCAGCAGCTTGCAGGGACTAGCGGGTCATCACACCGGGGAGCTGTTTTTT; CDR3aa: CASSLQGLAGHHTGELFF
v_gene: TRBV28; j_gene: TRBJ1-5; d_gene: NA; abundance: NA; CDR3nt: TGTGCCAGCAGTCTGGTCCGTGGCAATCAGCCCCAGCATTTT; CDR3aa: CASSLVRGNQPQHF
v_gene: TRBV28; j_gene: TRBJ1-5; d_gene: NA; abundance: NA; CDR3nt: TGTGCCAGCAGTTTGAGCCCATATCGGACAACCTACTCGTCTTATAGCAATCAGCCCCAGCATTTT; CDR3aa: CASSLSPYRTTYSSYSNQPQHF
v_gene: TRBV15; j_gene: TRBJ1-2; d_gene: NA; abundance: NA; CDR3nt: TGTGCCACCAGCCCAGACGGAAACTATGGCTACACCTTC; CDR3aa: CATSPDGNYGYTF
v_gene: TRBV28; j_gene: TRBJ2-7; d_gene: NA; abundance: NA; CDR3nt: TGTGCCAGCAGTCCCCCCGGAGGGCCTCGTTACGAGCAGTACTTC; CDR3aa: CASSPPGGPRYEQYF